This paragraph reports one T cell receptor beta chain. Its antigen is not identified. The data were obtained in a study of T cells in Graves' hyperthyroidism and ophthalmopathy. Turning to the study itself: The authors collected peripheral blood at initial diagnosis, before any treatment. Study-wide results and caveats: The majority of expanded thyroid clonotypes above 0.001 also appeared in blood.

Each diagnosis drew on symptoms, thyroxine, TRAb, thyroid ultrasound and orbital computed tomography findings. CDR1 and CDR2 from the germline V gene are SGHAT and FQNNGV. V was pared by 1 base and J by 7 bases, with 6 bases of the junction left unmatched. This CDR3 contains 15 residues. Amplification targeted TCR beta CDR3 regions from RNA transcripts. Using the HTBI primer set, a first-round RT-PCR was run on the TCR CDR3. TCRdb analysed the multiplex PCR reads with MiXCR anew, one entry per CDR3 protein. The table records around 350,000 distinct CDR3 sequences, approximately 16% of them present only once.

This clonotype was obtained from a woman aged 60 to 75 with Graves' ophthalmopathy. Sequenced input: blood. This sequence joins TRBV11-2 and TRBJ2-7; 11 nucleotides match TRBD2. The CDR3 bases are TGTGCCAGCAGCTTAGGGGGACTAGCGGTGGGGGAGCAGTACTTC. Translating it yields CASSLGGLAVGEQYF. Full variable domain (missing parts from reference TRBV11-2 and TRBJ2-7): EAGVAQSPRYKIIEKRQSVAFWCNPISGHATLYWYQQILGQGPKLLIQFQNNGVVDDSQLPKDRFSAERLKGVDSTLKIQPAKLEDSAVYLCASSLGGLAVGEQYFGPGTRLTVT.